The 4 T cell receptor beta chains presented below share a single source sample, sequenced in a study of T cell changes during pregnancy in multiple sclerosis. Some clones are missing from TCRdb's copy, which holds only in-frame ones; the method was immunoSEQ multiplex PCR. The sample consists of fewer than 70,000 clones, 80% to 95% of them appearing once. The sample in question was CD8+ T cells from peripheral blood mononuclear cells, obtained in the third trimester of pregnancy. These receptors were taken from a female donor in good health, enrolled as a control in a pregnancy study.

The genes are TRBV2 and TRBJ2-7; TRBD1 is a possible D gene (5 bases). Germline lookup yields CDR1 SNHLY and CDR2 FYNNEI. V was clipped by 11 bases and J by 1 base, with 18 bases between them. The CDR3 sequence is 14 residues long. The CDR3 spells CASSHRQPSYEQYF. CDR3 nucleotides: TGTGCCTCGTCCCATAGACAGCCTTCCTACGAGCAGTACTTC.

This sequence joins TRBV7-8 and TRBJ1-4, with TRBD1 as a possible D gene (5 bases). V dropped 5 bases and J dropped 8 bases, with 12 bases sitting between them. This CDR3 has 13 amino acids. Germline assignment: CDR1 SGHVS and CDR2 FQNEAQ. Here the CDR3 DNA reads TGTGCCAGCAGCGGGGGGTCACAGGAAAAACTGTTTTTT. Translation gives CASSGGSQEKLFF.

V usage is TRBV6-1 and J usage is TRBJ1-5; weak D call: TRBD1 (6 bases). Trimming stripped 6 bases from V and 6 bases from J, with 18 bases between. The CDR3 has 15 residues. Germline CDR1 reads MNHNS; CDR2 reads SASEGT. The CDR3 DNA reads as TGTGCCAGCAGGACAACAGGGATTGGGACTCAGCCCCAGCATTTT. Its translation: CASRTTGIGTQPQHF.

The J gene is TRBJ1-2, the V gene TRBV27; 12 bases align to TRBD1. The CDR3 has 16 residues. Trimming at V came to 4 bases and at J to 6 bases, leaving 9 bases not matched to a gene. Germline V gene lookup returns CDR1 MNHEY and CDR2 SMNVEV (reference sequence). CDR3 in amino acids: CASSWGPGQGANGYTF. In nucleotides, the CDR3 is TGTGCCAGCAGTTGGGGACCGGGACAGGGGGCGAATGGCTACACCTTC.